The clone carrying this T cell receptor beta chain has a single count. This specimen comes from a study of early stage breast cancer tumors. Sequenced by immunoSEQ multiplex PCR; TCRdb stores in-frame clones only, minus some. The sample contains 28,000 or so clones, over 70% of which appear only once. The sequencing input was blood. This TCR derives from a person aged 35-50 years with breast cancer.

The CDR3 bases are TGTGCCAGCAGCGTAGCTGGGGGAGGTGGGACCCAGTACTTC. Translation: CASSVAGGGGTQYF. This rearrangement joins TRBV9 to TRBJ2-5, with D possibly being TRBD2 (6 bases). Trimming shortened V by 0 bases and J by 7 bases, and 13 bases separated the two germline ends. There are 14 residues in the CDR3. Per germline, CDR1 SGDLS and CDR2 YYNGEE.